A selection of T cell receptor beta chains follows, all from one sample in a study of human T cells and chemical hapten exposure. TCRdb re-called the RACE reads with MiXCR, one entry per CDR3 protein. The repertoire includes around 360,000 distinct CDR3 sequences, about 6% of them detected once, and around 6.1% sits in the top ten. The starting material was whole blood, obtained in connection with sensitization to the hapten diphenylcyclopropenone (DPC). The receptors stem from a woman younger than 30 with alopecia areata. Some clones in this sample may be carry-over from other donors' samples. CDR3s leave out the opening cysteine and the closing phenylalanine or tryptophan. The D gene is left open where the match is weak. Not all rows give a size; the values are once, few, many and, for expanded clones, a class.

V gene	J gene	D gene	clone size	CDR3 protein
TRBV20-1	TRBJ2-7	TRBD1	few	SAPDRGYEQY
TRBV5-1	TRBJ1-2	NA	many	ASSLAGDGYT
TRBV4-3	TRBJ2-3	NA	NA	ASSQGLGAGVQY
TRBV4-3	TRBJ1-6	TRBD1	many	ASSWGQGGSYNSPLH
TRBV3-1	TRBJ2-5	TRBD1	NA	ASSHLGTDQETQY
TRBV6-5	TRBJ1-1	NA	few	ASNREPEAF
TRBV4-2	TRBJ1-1	NA	many	ASSQGVANTEAF
TRBV7-2	TRBJ2-2	NA	few	ASSTRRGGTGELF
TRBV6-2/TRBV6-3	TRBJ2-5	NA	NA	ASSRGLRETQY
TRBV3-1	TRBJ1-4	NA	many	ASSPGVREEKLF
TRBV20-1	TRBJ2-1	TRBD2	many	SARVGGGPYNEQF
TRBV15	TRBJ1-6	NA	NA	ATSRDTSGPLH
TRBV12-3/TRBV12-4	TRBJ1-5	NA	few	ASSFGLSGGDGQPQH
TRBV5-5	TRBJ1-5	NA	many	ASTTSVDYQPQH
TRBV20-1	TRBJ2-7	NA	many	SARPSSTRVYEQY
TRBV5-1	TRBJ2-2	TRBD1	many	ASSPGQGILNTGELF
TRBV5-1	TRBJ2-7	NA	few	ASSSGPEQY
TRBV6-2/TRBV6-3	TRBJ1-5	NA	few	ASSYHSHTLEPQH
TRBV7-9	TRBJ2-3	NA	NA	AAPYTGALGPTDTQY
TRBV3-1	TRBJ2-2	NA	once	ASSQFIAGTGELF
TRBV20-1	TRBJ2-3	NA	few	SELRARTDTQY
TRBV18	TRBJ2-7	NA	NA	ASSPPAGTASYEQY
TRBV11-2	TRBJ1-2	NA	few	ASSGAGTYGYT
TRBV6-5	TRBJ1-5	NA	few	ASSYSSPGLQSNQPQH
TRBV7-2	TRBJ2-5	NA	many	ASGSRGSETQY
TRBV12-3/TRBV12-4	TRBJ2-3	NA	many	ASSLESGDTQY
TRBV19	TRBJ2-1	NA	few	ASSIDGGRNEQF
TRBV2	TRBJ1-1	NA	few	ASSVQGYTEAF
TRBV20-1	TRBJ1-5	NA	many	SASLAGNQPQH
TRBV9	TRBJ2-2	NA	NA	ASSVASTGELF
TRBV3-1	TRBJ2-1	TRBD2	few	ASSQVLAGFNEQF